These 27 T cell receptor beta chains share one sample of origin, sequenced in a study of shared clonotypes between healthy human individuals (dated by TCRdb to about 2020). The library came from the immunoSEQ multiplex PCR assay. This immuneACCESS table, as held by TCRdb, lists in-frame sequences with V and J called but not all clones. Of the missing ones, under half trace to an unresolved V gene in checked studies; the others have no known cause. The sample table contains more than 150,000 clones; only one count was recorded for 66% of them. Roughly a tenth of the sample lies in the top ten. The specimen was memory CD4+ T cells sorted from blood. This sample's cell subset or site label indicates: CD45RA-negative fraction. These receptor sequences come from a man aged 25 to 40 in good health.

This clone has just a few counts. The genes are TRBV5-4 and TRBJ2-3; D possibly corresponds to TRBD2 (5 bases). The CDR3 extends over 15 amino acids. Germline values: CDR1 SGHNT, CDR2 YYREEE (reference sequence). Trimming removed 4 bases at V and 4 bases at J, with 16 bases between. DNA for the CDR3: TGTGCCAGCAGCCCGGGATCTAGGACCGCAGATACGCAGTATTTT. It translates to CASSPGSRTADTQYF.

As DNA, the CDR3 is TGTGCCAGCAGCTTGGGAGCGAATAGCGAGCAGTACTTC. Protein product: CASSLGANSEQYF. This rearrangement joins TRBV7-2 to TRBJ2-7; tentative D call: TRBD2 (5 bases). The CDR3 length is 13 residues. Germline CDR1 SGHTA, CDR2 FQGNSA. V lost 3 bases, J lost 6 bases, and 12 bases lay in between.

This clone was seen a few times. The chain uses TRBV2 and TRBJ1-3, with D hard to call. The CDR3 runs 15 residues. Trimming stripped 2 bases from V and 4 bases from J, with 12 bases between. The germline CDR1 and CDR2 sequences are SNHLY and FYNNEI. CDR3 nucleotide sequence: TGTGCCAGCAGTGAATTCCCAGGCGCGGGAAACACCATATATTTT. Protein: CASSEFPGAGNTIYF. Variable domain in full (rest from reference TRBV2 and TRBJ1-3): EPEVTQTPSHQVTQMGQEVILRCVPISNHLYFYWYRQILGQKVEFLVSFYNNEISEKSEIFDDQFSVERPDGSNFTLKIRSTKLEDSAMYFCASSEFPGAGNTIYFGEGSWLTVV.

The chain links TRBV30 to TRBJ1-4; weak D call: TRBD1 (6 bases). CDR1 and CDR2 (germline): GTSNPN, SVGIG (reference sequence). V was cut by 3 bases and J by 8 bases, with 19 bases left in between. This CDR3 spans 15 amino acids. The CDR3 DNA is TGTGCCTGGAGCAACGGGGGGCCGAAGCAAGAAAAACTGTTTTTT. The encoded protein is CAWSNGGPKQEKLFF.

The J gene is TRBJ1-1, the V gene TRBV2; D is uncertain. Per germline, CDR1 SNHLY and CDR2 FYNNEI. This CDR3 spans 12 amino acids. Trimming cost V 6 bases and J 5 bases, with 10 bases left between them. The CDR3 loop is CASSPGETEAFF. The CDR3 bases are TGTGCCAGCAGCCCCGGGGAGACTGAAGCTTTCTTT. The full variable domain, completed using reference TRBV2 and TRBJ1-1, is EPEVTQTPSHQVTQMGQEVILRCVPISNHLYFYWYRQILGQKVEFLVSFYNNEISEKSEIFDDQFSVERPDGSNFTLKIRSTKLEDSAMYFCASSPGETEAFFGQGTRLTVV.

The V and J genes are TRBV5-1 and TRBJ2-7; weak D call: TRBD2 (6 bases). Trimming took off 2 bases at V and 0 bases at J, with 12 bases between the two ends. In germline, CDR1 is SGHRS, CDR2 YFSETQ. The CDR3 runs 15 residues. CDR3: CASSFGDWDSYEQYF. In DNA, the CDR3 is TGCGCCAGCAGCTTTGGGGACTGGGACTCCTACGAGCAGTACTTC.

This chain joins TRBV9 and TRBJ1-2; 7 positions match TRBD1. CDR3 size: 14 residues. J gave up 3 bases and V 5 bases, and 7 bases lay outside the gene matches. Germline assignment: CDR1 SGDLS and CDR2 YYNGEE. CDR3 amino acids: CASSYDRADYGYTF. The CDR3 DNA follows: TGTGCCAGCAGTTATGACAGGGCCGACTATGGCTACACCTTC.

This sequence joins TRBV25-1 and TRBJ2-7; no clear D gene. In germline, CDR1 is MGHDK, CDR2 SYGVNS. This CDR3 is 12 amino acids long. Trimming removed 1 base at V and 10 bases at J, with 11 bases between. CDR3 region: CASSESVPAQYF. The DNA for the CDR3 is TGTGCCAGCAGTGAATCAGTGCCAGCTCAGTACTTC.

As concerns this clone: Additional DNA sequences in this sample encode the identical CDR3. This rearrangement joins TRBV2 to TRBJ1-5; a possible D gene is TRBD1 (5 bases). V lost 7 bases and J lost 0, with 10 bases in between. The CDR3 runs to 14 residues. Germline assignment: CDR1 SNHLY and CDR2 FYNNEI. CDR3 nucleotides: TGTGCCAGCACTGGGGCAAATAGCAATCAGCCCCAGCATTTT. Protein product: CASTGANSNQPQHF.

The CDR3 DNA sequence: TGTGCCAGCAGCTCCGCCGGGACTAGCTACAATGAGCAGTTCTTC. It encodes CASSSAGTSYNEQFF. The J gene is TRBJ2-1, the V gene TRBV5-4; 8 positions agree with TRBD2. The CDR3 has 15 amino acids. Looked up from germline, CDR1 is SGHNT and CDR2 is YYREEE (reference sequence). V lost 3 bases and J lost 3; bases outside the gene matches: 5.

The chain is built from TRBV29-1 and TRBJ2-3; 11 positions agree with TRBD2. Germline V CDR1 and CDR2: SQVTM, ANQGSEA. This CDR3 contains 15 residues. V trimming: 4 bases; J trimming: 2 bases; junction bases outside the gene matches: 5. CDR3 loop: CSVAELAGATDTQYF. CDR3 sequence (DNA): TGCAGCGTTGCGGAACTAGCGGGGGCCACAGATACGCAGTATTTT.

This chain connects TRBV7-3 to TRBJ2-3, with a tentative D call TRBD2 (6 bases). V lost 0 bases, J lost 1 base, and 11 bases lay in between. Germline assignment: CDR1 SGHTA and CDR2 FQGTGA. This CDR3 contains 16 residues. CDR3 region: CASSLTEGPGTDTQYF. CDR3 bases: TGTGCCAGCAGCTTAACGGAGGGTCCTGGCACAGATACGCAGTATTTT.

This chain links TRBV7-9 with TRBJ1-2; D is uncertain. The germline gives CDR1 SEHNR, CDR2 FQNEAQ (reference sequence). CDR3 size: 15 residues. V dropped 5 bases and J dropped 0 bases, with 13 bases sitting between them. CDR3 nucleotides: TGTGCCAGCAGCCCGTTGTCCTTCACTAACTATGGCTACACCTTC. It specifies CASSPLSFTNYGYTF.

The chain joins TRBV6-1 to TRBJ2-3, with a weak D call TRBD1 (6 bases). Trimming cost V 9 bases and J 5 bases, with 21 bases left between them. CDR1 MNHNS and CDR2 SASEGT come from the germline V gene. The CDR3 has 15 amino acids. CDR3 in amino acids: CASRRYRVPEDTQYF. As DNA, the CDR3 is TGTGCCAGTCGGAGGTACAGGGTTCCTGAAGATACGCAGTATTTT.

This clone was picked up many times. The chain joins TRBV5-1 to TRBJ2-7; D remains unclear. The CDR3 length is 15 residues. Trimming shortened V by 2 bases and J by 0 bases, and 12 bases separated the two germline ends. In germline, CDR1 is SGHRS, CDR2 YFSETQ. The CDR3: CASSFSTQPSYEQYF. CDR3 nucleotide sequence: TGCGCCAGCAGCTTTTCTACACAGCCCTCCTACGAGCAGTACTTC.

The chain combines TRBV5-3 with TRBJ2-1; possibly TRBD1 for D (6 bases). Being an ORF, TRBV5-3 has a function that is uncertain. The ends were cut back, 3 bases at V and 13 bases at J, with 41 bases in the middle. CDR3 size: 21 residues. Written as DNA, the CDR3 is TGTGCCAGAAGCTCCGGTGCATGGTCTGGGGGCGAGGTCGGGTTTAATCGGTCCCAGTTCTTC. It translates to CARSSGAWSGGEVGFNRSQFF.

The chain joins TRBV6-6 to TRBJ2-1; D call uncertain. The germline V and J ends were trimmed by 6 bases and 10 bases, with 13 bases remaining between them. CDR3 length: 12 amino acids. Per the germline V gene, CDR1 is MNHNY and CDR2 is SVGAGI (reference sequence). CDR3 coding DNA: TGTGCCAGCAGACGGACCGGTCGGGAGCAGTTCTTC. This sequence encodes CASRRTGREQFF.

The genes are TRBV18 and TRBJ2-7; maybe TRBD2 (6 bases). V lost 0 bases, J lost 7 bases, and 10 bases lay in between. CDR1 is KGHSH and CDR2 is LQKENI in the germline V gene. The CDR3 length is 13 residues. The CDR3 nucleotides are TGTGCCAGCTCACCACCTAGCGCGGGAGAGCAGTACTTC. It specifies CASSPPSAGEQYF.

There are a few counts of this clone. The chain couples TRBV10-3 to TRBJ1-1, with TRBD1 matching over 8 bases. Germline lookup yields CDR1 ENHRY and CDR2 SYGVKD. The CDR3 has 14 amino acids. V dropped 6 bases and J dropped 0; count of bases not matched to a gene: 3. CDR3 sequence (DNA): TGTGCCATCAGCGGACAGGGAATGAACACTGAAGCTTTCTTT. Residues: CAISGQGMNTEAFF.

This clone was detected many times. V gene TRBV7-2 combines with J gene TRBJ2-7; the D gene is possibly TRBD1 (5 bases). The CDR3 totals 16 residues. The V gene lost 5 bases and the J gene lost 2 bases, with 19 bases spanning the gap. Germline V gene sequence: CDR1 SGHTA, CDR2 FQGNSA. Here the CDR3 reads CASSRRQISGTYEQYF. As DNA, the CDR3 is TGTGCCAGCAGCCGACGACAGATTAGTGGGACCTACGAGCAGTACTTC. Supplemented by reference TRBV7-2 and TRBJ2-7, the full variable domain reads GAGVSQSPSNKVTEKGKDVELRCDPISGHTALYWYRQSLGQGLEFLIYFQGNSAPDKSGLPSDRFSAERTGGSVSTLTIQRTQQEDSAVYLCASSRRQISGTYEQYFGPGTRLTVT.

The chain uses TRBV5-1 and TRBJ2-7; tentative D call: TRBD2 (5 bases). CDR1 and CDR2 (germline): SGHRS, YFSETQ. The CDR3 consists of 15 residues. The V end was cut by 5 bases, the J end by 7 bases, with 22 bases between. Here the CDR3 DNA reads TGCGCCAGCAGTCCCCCGTGGCGGCCAGAGGGTGAGCAGTACTTC. Encoded protein: CASSPPWRPEGEQYF.

The rearrangement links TRBV10-3 to TRBJ2-1, with 11 bases identical to TRBD2. This CDR3 region has 12 residues. V lost 10 bases, J lost 10 bases, and 6 bases stayed unmatched. Germline values: CDR1 ENHRY, CDR2 SYGVKD. The DNA for the CDR3 is TGTGCCACCGCCGGGACTAGCGGAGAGCAGTTCTTC. Its translation is CATAGTSGEQFF.

The V and J genes are TRBV14 and TRBJ2-5, with 7 bases aligning to TRBD2. This CDR3 comprises 16 residues. V trimming: 1 base; J trimming: 4 bases; junction bases outside the gene matches: 9. The V gene's germline CDR1 is SGHDN and CDR2 FVKESK. CDR3 sequence: CASSQARGGSLETQYF. The CDR3 DNA sequence: TGTGCCAGCAGCCAAGCTCGTGGCGGGAGTTTAGAGACCCAGTACTTC.

Notes on this clone: Other DNA variants within this sample encode the same CDR3. This rearrangement joins TRBV7-2 to TRBJ2-7, with D hard to call. Trimming took off 0 bases at V and 3 bases at J, with 9 bases between the two ends. CDR1 and CDR2 (germline): SGHTA, FQGNSA. The CDR3 consists of 14 residues. CDR3 bases: TGTGCCAGCAGCTTAGCGGCTGGGAACTACGAGCAGTACTTC. Amino acid sequence: CASSLAAGNYEQYF.

This rearrangement joins TRBV6-1 to TRBJ2-1; 7 bases align to TRBD2. CDR3 size: 13 residues. J was trimmed by 3 bases and V by 6 bases; bases with no gene match: 2. Per the germline V gene, CDR1 is MNHNS and CDR2 is SASEGT. CDR3 residues: CASSQRGYNEQFF. CDR3 nucleotides: TGTGCCAGCAGCCAGCGGGGCTACAATGAGCAGTTCTTC.

A few counts support this clone. The chain carries TRBV28 and TRBJ1-2; maybe TRBD1 (6 bases). This CDR3 is built from 14 residues. V gave up 10 bases and J gave up 6 bases, with 21 bases separating them. Germline CDR1 reads MDHEN; CDR2 reads SYDVKM. CDR3 coding DNA: TGTGCCATCCCTATGAACCAAAACAGGGATGGCTACACCTTC. Protein: CAIPMNQNRDGYTF.

The chain has TRBV21-1 and TRBJ2-1; the DNA was not used to check the table's D call, TRBD2. TRBV21-1 represents a pseudogene. The CDR3 runs to 17 residues. CDR3 protein: CASSKIVTRDRYNEGFF. CDR3 bases: TGTGCCAGCAGCAAAATAGTAACGCGGGATAGGTACAATGAGGGCTTCTTC.